The rows below give T cell receptor beta chains drawn from one sample of a study of T cell repertoires in cytomegalovirus infection. TCRdb re-called the reads with MiXCR, one entry per CDR3 protein. Of about 160,000 distinct CDR3 sequences in the sample, 20% to 25% were seen once. Their antigens are not known. Sequencing was performed on CD8+ T cells from cultured PBMCs, taken from culture after CMV antigen stimulation. Every receptor here comes from a human donor in good health (CMV status not recorded). Some clones in this sample may be carry-over from other donors' samples. CDR3s include the opening cysteine and the closing phenylalanine or tryptophan. The order of the fields is D gene, J gene, V gene, clone size, CDR3 protein, CDR3 DNA. The D gene is left open where the match is weak. Size is omitted from some rows. Given values are once, few, many or a class for expanded clones.

.	TRBJ1-5	TRBV7-8	.	CASSLSVNQPQHF	TGTGCCAGCAGCTTAAGTGTCAATCAGCCCCAGCATTTT
.	TRBJ1-1	TRBV6-2/TRBV6-3	few	CASSYGVIEAFF	TGTGCCAGCAGTTACGGAGTGATTGAAGCTTTCTTT
TRBD1	TRBJ2-7	TRBV7-8	few	CASSLTQGADEQYF	TGTGCCAGCAGCTTAACACAGGGGGCGGACGAGCAGTACTTC
.	TRBJ2-1	TRBV5-1	.	CASSSSQHFYNEQFF	TGCGCCAGCAGCTCATCCCAACATTTTTACAATGAGCAGTTCTTC
TRBD2	TRBJ2-1	TRBV7-3	.	CASSFTTSGGSYNEQFF	TGTGCCAGCAGCTTTACGACTAGCGGGGGTTCATACAATGAGCAGTTCTTC
TRBD1	TRBJ2-7	TRBV20-1	few	CSAETGTGGEQYF	TGCAGTGCTGAGACCGGGACAGGGGGGGAGCAGTACTTC
TRBD1	TRBJ1-5	TRBV6-2/TRBV6-3	many	CASTVAGGYSNQPQHF	TGTGCCAGCACTGTCGCAGGGGGCTATAGCAATCAGCCCCAGCATTTT
.	TRBJ2-6	TRBV6-6	.	CASSYYVGTQSSGANVLTF	TGTGCCAGCAGTTACTATGTGGGGACTCAGAGCTCTGGGGCCAACGTCCTGACTTTC
.	TRBJ2-1	TRBV7-8	few	CASSSHNEQFF	TGTGCCAGCAGCTCCCACAATGAGCAGTTCTTC
.	TRBJ1-1	TRBV7-9	few	CASSSLRGLGTEAFF	TGTGCCAGCAGCTCTCTTAGGGGTTTGGGCACTGAAGCTTTCTTT
TRBD1	TRBJ2-1	TRBV27	.	CASSFTGGAYNEQFF	TGTGCCAGCAGTTTCACAGGGGGTGCCTACAATGAGCAGTTCTTC
TRBD2	TRBJ2-7	TRBV27	many	CASSPSGGASYEQYF	TGTGCCAGCAGTCCTAGCGGGGGGGCCTCCTACGAGCAGTACTTC
TRBD2	TRBJ2-1	TRBV6-2/TRBV6-3	.	CASSRTSGGREQFF	TGTGCCAGCAGTCGGACTAGCGGGGGACGTGAGCAGTTCTTC
TRBD2	TRBJ2-7	TRBV7-2	.	CASSLLSSGECEQYF	TGTGCCAGCAGCTTATTGTCTAGCGGGGAATGCGAGCAGTACTTC
.	TRBJ1-1	TRBV7-9	.	CASSPDRTEAFF	TGTGCCAGCAGTCCTGACAGAACCGAAGCTTTCTTT
TRBD2	TRBJ2-5	TRBV25-1	.	CASSGSPSGQETQYF	TGTGCCAGCTCTGGTTCCCCTAGCGGCCAAGAGACCCAGTACTTC
.	TRBJ1-2	TRBV12-3/TRBV12-4	few	CAINSWGYGYTF	TGTGCCATTAACTCTTGGGGCTATGGCTACACCTTC
TRBD1	TRBJ2-2	TRBV4-1	.	CASSLARTGPGELFF	TGCGCCAGCAGCCTCGCACGGACAGGGCCCGGGGAGCTGTTTTTT
.	TRBJ2-3	TRBV12-3/TRBV12-4	many	CASSPGGPSQYF	TGTGCCAGCAGTCCGGGCGGACCCTCGCAGTATTTT
.	TRBJ2-2	TRBV7-8	.	CASYTRDSLTGELFF	TGTGCCAGTTACACCAGGGACTCCCTCACCGGGGAGCTGTTTTTT
.	TRBJ1-5	TRBV19	.	CASSPSLRGNQPQHF	TGTGCCAGTTCCCCATCGTTACGAGGCAATCAGCCCCAGCATTTT
.	TRBJ2-2	TRBV6-5	few	CASTTRKAPNTGELFF	TGTGCCAGCACCACCAGGAAGGCGCCGAACACCGGGGAGCTGTTTTTT
.	TRBJ1-3	TRBV7-2	.	CASSSAGNTIYF	TGTGCCAGCAGCTCGGCTGGAAACACCATATATTTT
TRBD1	TRBJ2-7	TRBV7-2	many	CAIGQGEISYEQYF	TGTGCCATCGGACAGGGGGAAATCTCTTACGAGCAGTACTTC
.	TRBJ2-1	TRBV7-9	few	CASTILPMNSYNEQFF	TGTGCCAGCACTATCCTACCTATGAATTCCTACAATGAGCAGTTCTTC
.	TRBJ1-6	TRBV12-5	.	CASGLAQGRPYNSPLHF	TGTGCTAGTGGTTTGGCACAGGGCCGGCCCTATAATTCACCCCTCCACTTT
.	TRBJ1-6	TRBV4-1	.	CASSPETGYNSPLHF	TGCGCCAGCAGCCCCGAGACAGGATATAATTCACCCCTCCACTTT
TRBD1	TRBJ2-7	TRBV7-2	.	CASSINRGPGEEQYF	TGTGCCAGCAGTATAAACAGGGGCCCAGGAGAGGAGCAGTACTTC
.	TRBJ2-3	TRBV6-2/TRBV6-3	few	CASSLTARGDTQYF	TGTGCCAGCAGCCTGACAGCCCGCGGAGATACGCAGTATTTT
TRBD1	TRBJ2-7	TRBV7-9	.	CASSPTSGRGLHEQYF	TGTGCCAGCAGCCCAACGTCGGGTAGGGGGCTACACGAGCAGTACTTC
TRBD1	TRBJ1-2	TRBV4-3	many	CASSPRRGETGVNYGYTF	TGCGCCAGCAGCCCCCGCAGGGGAGAAACAGGGGTGAACTATGGCTACACCTTC
.	TRBJ1-1	TRBV27	few	CASSLYRPNTEAFF	TGTGCCAGCAGTTTATACAGGCCTAACACTGAAGCTTTCTTT
.	TRBJ2-2	TRBV4-1	.	CASSQRENTGELFF	TGCGCCAGCAGCCAAAGGGAAAACACCGGGGAGCTGTTTTTT
.	TRBJ2-7	TRBV7-9	few	CASSPGQRAYEQYF	TGTGCCAGCAGCCCAGGACAGAGGGCCTACGAGCAGTACTTC
.	TRBJ1-2	TRBV6-6	.	CASSPRTDDYGYTF	TGTGCCAGCAGTCCCAGGACAGACGACTATGGCTACACCTTC
TRBD1	TRBJ2-7	TRBV4-3	.	CASSPSGTGTYEQYF	TGCGCCAGCAGCCCCTCCGGGACAGGAACCTACGAGCAGTACTTC
.	TRBJ2-7	TRBV11-2	few	CASSLDPGDEQYF	TGTGCCAGCAGCTTAGATCCGGGGGACGAGCAGTACTTC
TRBD1	TRBJ1-1	TRBV7-2	many	CASSLGQGVSTEAFF	TGTGCCAGCAGCTTGGGACAGGGGGTATCGACTGAAGCTTTCTTT
.	TRBJ2-3	TRBV7-2	.	CASSLYVGDTQYF	TGTGCCAGCAGCTTATACGTTGGGGATACGCAGTATTTT
TRBD1	TRBJ1-2	TRBV7-9	.	CASSLKEVGTGEDYGYTF	TGTGCCAGCAGCTTAAAGGAAGTGGGGACAGGGGAAGACTATGGCTACACCTTC
.	TRBJ1-2	TRBV6-1	.	CASSEGAGPGYTF	TGTGCCAGCAGTGAGGGCGCCGGCCCAGGCTACACCTTC
TRBD1	TRBJ1-2	TRBV7-8	few	CASSLVRGGGNYGYTF	TGTGCCAGCAGCTTAGTCAGGGGAGGGGGCAACTATGGCTACACCTTC
TRBD1	TRBJ2-3	TRBV7-2	.	CASSLWTGRADTQYF	TGTGCCAGCAGCCTCTGGACAGGGAGAGCAGATACGCAGTATTTT
TRBD1	TRBJ1-5	TRBV15	few	CATSRPSTGLNQPQHF	TGTGCCACCAGCAGACCTTCGACAGGGCTAAATCAGCCCCAGCATTTT